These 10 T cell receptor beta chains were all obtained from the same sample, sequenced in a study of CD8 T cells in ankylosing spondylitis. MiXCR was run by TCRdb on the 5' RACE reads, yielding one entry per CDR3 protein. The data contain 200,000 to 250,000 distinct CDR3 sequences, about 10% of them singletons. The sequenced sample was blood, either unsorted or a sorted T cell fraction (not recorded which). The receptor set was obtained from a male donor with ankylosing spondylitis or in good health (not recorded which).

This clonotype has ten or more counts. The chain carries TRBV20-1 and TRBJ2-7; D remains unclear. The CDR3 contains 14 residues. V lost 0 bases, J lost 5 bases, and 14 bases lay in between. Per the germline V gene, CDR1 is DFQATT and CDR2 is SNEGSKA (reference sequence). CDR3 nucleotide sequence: TGCAGTGCTAGAGATCGGGTAGTTCAGAACGAGCAGTACTTC. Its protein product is CSARDRVVQNEQYF.

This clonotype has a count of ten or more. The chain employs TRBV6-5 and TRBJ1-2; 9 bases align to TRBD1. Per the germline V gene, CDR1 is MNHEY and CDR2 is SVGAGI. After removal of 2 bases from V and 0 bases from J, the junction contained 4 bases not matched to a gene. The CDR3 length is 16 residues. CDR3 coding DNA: TGTGCCAGCAGTTACGCGGACAGGGGTGCTAACTATGGCTACACCTTC. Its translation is CASSYADRGANYGYTF.

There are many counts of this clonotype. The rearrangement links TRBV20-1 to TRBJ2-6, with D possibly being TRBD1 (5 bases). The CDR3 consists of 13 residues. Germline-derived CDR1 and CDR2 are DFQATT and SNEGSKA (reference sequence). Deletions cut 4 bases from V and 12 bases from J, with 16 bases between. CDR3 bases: TGCAGTGCTAAATCGGACAAACCTGTCGTCCTGACTTTC. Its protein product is CSAKSDKPVVLTF.

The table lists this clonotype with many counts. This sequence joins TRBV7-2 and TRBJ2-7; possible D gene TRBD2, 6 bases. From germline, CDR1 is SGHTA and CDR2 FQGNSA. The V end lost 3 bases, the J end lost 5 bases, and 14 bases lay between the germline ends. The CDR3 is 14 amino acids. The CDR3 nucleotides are TGTGCCAGCAGCTTCACCGGGAGCACGGACGAGCAGTACTTC. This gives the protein CASSFTGSTDEQYF.

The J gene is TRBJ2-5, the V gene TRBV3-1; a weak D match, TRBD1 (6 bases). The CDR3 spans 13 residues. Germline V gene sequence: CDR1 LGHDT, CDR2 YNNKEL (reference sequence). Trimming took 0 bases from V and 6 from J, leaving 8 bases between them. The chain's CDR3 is CASSQDWGQTQYF. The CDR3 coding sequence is TGTGCCAGCAGCCAAGATTGGGGGCAGACCCAGTACTTC.

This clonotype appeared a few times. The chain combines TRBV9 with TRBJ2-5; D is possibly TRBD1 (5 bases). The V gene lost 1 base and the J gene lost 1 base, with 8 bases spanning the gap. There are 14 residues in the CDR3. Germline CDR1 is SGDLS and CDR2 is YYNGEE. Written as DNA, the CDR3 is TGTGCCAGCAGCGTACAGGGCTCCCAAGAGACCCAGTACTTC. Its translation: CASSVQGSQETQYF.

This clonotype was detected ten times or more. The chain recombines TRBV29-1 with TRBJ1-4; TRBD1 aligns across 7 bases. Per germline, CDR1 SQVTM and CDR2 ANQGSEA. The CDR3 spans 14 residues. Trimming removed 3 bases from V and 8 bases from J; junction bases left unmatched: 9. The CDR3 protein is CSVELQGELEKLFF. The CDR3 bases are TGCAGCGTTGAGCTGCAGGGGGAATTGGAAAAACTGTTTTTT. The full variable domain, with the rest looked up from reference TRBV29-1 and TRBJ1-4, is SAVISQKPSRDICQRGTSLTIQCQVDSQVTMMFWYRQQPGQSLTLIATANQGSEATYESGFVIDKFPISRPNLTFSTLTVSNMSPEDSSIYLCSVELQGELEKLFFGSGTQLSVL.

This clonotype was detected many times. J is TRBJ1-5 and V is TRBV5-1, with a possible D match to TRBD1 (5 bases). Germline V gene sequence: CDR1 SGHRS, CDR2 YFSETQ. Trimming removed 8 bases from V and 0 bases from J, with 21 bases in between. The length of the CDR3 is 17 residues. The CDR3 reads CARALGRAPDSNQPQHF. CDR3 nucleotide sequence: TGCGCCAGGGCCCTGGGACGCGCGCCCGATAGCAATCAGCCCCAGCATTTT.

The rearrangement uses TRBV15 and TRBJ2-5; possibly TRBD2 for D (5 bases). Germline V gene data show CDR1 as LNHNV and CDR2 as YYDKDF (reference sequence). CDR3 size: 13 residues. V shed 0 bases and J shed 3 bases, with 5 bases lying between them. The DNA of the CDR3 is TGTGCCACCAGCAGAGAGCGGGAAGAGACCCAGTACTTC. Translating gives CATSREREETQYF.

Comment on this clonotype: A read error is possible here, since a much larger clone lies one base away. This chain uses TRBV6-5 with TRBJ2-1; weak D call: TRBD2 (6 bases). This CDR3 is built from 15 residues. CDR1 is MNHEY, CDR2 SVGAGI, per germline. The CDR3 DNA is TGTGCCAGCAGTTGGGGGATAGGTGACGGGGGTGAGCTGTTCTTC. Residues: CASSWGIGDGGELFF.